The clone carrying this T cell receptor beta chain occurred a few times. This sample stems from a study of blood T cell repertoires in COVID-19. Study-wide context: Specimens from acute and convalescent COVID-19 originated in the United States, Italy and Spain.

Study members were between about 18 and 89 years old and lived in roughly 24 US regions. Profiling relied on immunoSEQ multiplex PCR, and the TCRdb table lists in-frame clones only, not all of them. The repertoire has approximately 300,000 clones, over 75% of them found once; the top ten carry about 4.3%. This CDR3 has 13 amino acids. V gave up 10 bases and J gave up 0 bases, with 11 bases separating them. The V gene's germline CDR1 is SGHRS and CDR2 YFSETQ. The TCR originated in a woman between 25 and 40 years old who had recovered from COVID-19. The rearrangement joins TRBV5-1 to TRBJ1-3, with no clear D. The specimen sequenced was PBMCs or T cells enriched from blood (not recorded which). The CDR3 nucleotides read TGCGCCGACGAGGCAGACTCTGGAAACACCATATATTTT. This codes for CADEADSGNTIYF.